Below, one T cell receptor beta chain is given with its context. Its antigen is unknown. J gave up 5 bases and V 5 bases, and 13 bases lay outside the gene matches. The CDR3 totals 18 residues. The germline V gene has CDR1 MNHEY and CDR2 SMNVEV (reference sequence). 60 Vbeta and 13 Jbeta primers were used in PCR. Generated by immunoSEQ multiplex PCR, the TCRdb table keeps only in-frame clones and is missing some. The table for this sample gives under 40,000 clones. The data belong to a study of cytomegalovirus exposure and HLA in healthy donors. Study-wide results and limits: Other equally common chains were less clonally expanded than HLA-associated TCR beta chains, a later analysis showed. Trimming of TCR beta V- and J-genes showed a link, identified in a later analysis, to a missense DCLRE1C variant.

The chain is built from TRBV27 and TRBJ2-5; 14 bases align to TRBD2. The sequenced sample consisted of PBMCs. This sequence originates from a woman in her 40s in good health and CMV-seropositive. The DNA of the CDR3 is TGTGCCAGCAGTCCAAGACCCGGGACTAGCGGGAGTCGGGAGACCCAGTACTTC. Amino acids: CASSPRPGTSGSRETQYF.